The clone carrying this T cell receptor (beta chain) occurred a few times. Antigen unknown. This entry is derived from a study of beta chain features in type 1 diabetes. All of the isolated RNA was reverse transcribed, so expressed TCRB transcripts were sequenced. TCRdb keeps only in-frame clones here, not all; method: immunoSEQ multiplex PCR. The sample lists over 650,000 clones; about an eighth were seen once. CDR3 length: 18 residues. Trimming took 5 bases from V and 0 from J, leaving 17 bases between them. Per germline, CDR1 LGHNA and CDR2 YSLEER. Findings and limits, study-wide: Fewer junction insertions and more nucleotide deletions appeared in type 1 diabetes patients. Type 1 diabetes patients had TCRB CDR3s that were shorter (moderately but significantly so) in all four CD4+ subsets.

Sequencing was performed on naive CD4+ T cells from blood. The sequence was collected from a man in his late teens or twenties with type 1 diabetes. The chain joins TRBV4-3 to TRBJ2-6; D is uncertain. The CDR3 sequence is CASSFMGYVSSGANVLTF. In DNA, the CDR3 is TGCGCCAGCAGCTTCATGGGTTATGTAAGCTCTGGGGCCAACGTCCTGACTTTC.